A selection of T cell receptor beta chains follows, all from one sample in a study of cytomegalovirus exposure and HLA in healthy donors. TCRdb keeps only in-frame clones here, not all; method: immunoSEQ multiplex PCR. The repertoire includes some 250,000 clones, about four fifths of them detected once, and 5.4% sits in the top ten. Sequencing was done on a sample of PBMCs. All receptors come from a woman aged 35 to 49 in good health and CMV-seropositive. Each CDR3 is given with its conserved first and last residue. The order of the fields is clone size, D gene, V gene, J gene, CDR3 protein, CDR3 DNA. The D gene is left open where the match is weak. Clone sizes are given selectively: once, few, many, or a class where the clone is expanded.

>.|.|TRBV11-1|TRBJ1-5
CASSLGTGEGYQPQHF
TGTGCCAGCAGCTTAGGTACGGGGGAGGGCTATCAGCCCCAGCATTTT
>.|TRBD1|TRBV7-2|TRBJ1-2
CASSLDRGIGYTF
TGTGCCAGCAGTTTAGACAGGGGGATTGGCTACACCTTC
>once|TRBD1|TRBV10-2|TRBJ1-1
CASSRQGGTEAFF
TGCGCCAGCAGTCGACAGGGAGGCACTGAAGCTTTCTTT
>.|TRBD1|TRBV11-2|TRBJ2-7
CASSFPGQVTYEQYF
TGTGCCAGCAGCTTTCCGGGACAGGTCACCTACGAGCAGTACTTC
>.|.|TRBV7-7|TRBJ2-1
CASSLIPVSSYNEQFF
TGTGCCAGCAGCTTAATTCCCGTGAGCTCCTACAATGAGCAGTTCTTC
>.|.|TRBV30|TRBJ2-5
CAWSEKNRVYQETQYF
TGTGCCTGGAGTGAAAAAAACAGGGTCTACCAAGAGACCCAGTACTTC
>once|.|TRBV9|TRBJ1-1
CASSKSGSDPRAFF
TGTGCCAGCAGCAAAAGCGGGTCAGATCCGAGGGCTTTCTTT
>few|.|TRBV5-1|TRBJ1-1
CASSLDEDTEAFF
TGCGCCAGCAGCTTGGACGAGGACACTGAAGCTTTCTTT
>.|.|TRBV28|TRBJ1-5
CASSLRGAQPQHF
TGTGCCAGCAGTTTACGGGGAGCCCAGCCCCAGCATTTT
>.|.|TRBV9|TRBJ1-6
CASSSQGYNSPLHF
TGTGCCAGCAGCTCTCAGGGGTATAATTCACCCCTCCACTTT
>.|TRBD1|TRBV5-6|TRBJ1-2
CASSLLTTGLGGYTF
TGTGCCAGCAGCTTGCTGACGACAGGGTTGGGAGGCTACACCTTC
>.|TRBD2|TRBV7-6|TRBJ2-7
CASSLLLPSLWRERVREQYF
TGTGCCAGCAGCTTATTATTGCCCTCCTTGTGGCGGGAGAGGGTGCGCGAGCAGTACTTC
>.|TRBD1|TRBV30|TRBJ2-7
CAWTPRGQFTNEQYF
TGTGCCTGGACCCCTCGGGGACAGTTTACTAACGAGCAGTACTTC
>.|TRBD1|TRBV19|TRBJ1-2
CASSIDRVGGYTF
TGTGCCAGTAGTATTGACAGGGTAGGTGGCTACACCTTC
>.|.|TRBV5-1|TRBJ1-4
CASSLAGSNEKLFF
TGCGCCAGCAGCTTGGCGGGATCTAATGAAAAACTGTTTTTT
>.|.|TRBV4-1|TRBJ2-7
CASSSKSEFGEQYF
TGCGCCAGCAGCTCCAAGTCGGAGTTCGGGGAGCAGTACTTC
>.|TRBD1|TRBV29-1|TRBJ1-2
CSVAGTAYGYTF
TGCAGCGTCGCCGGGACAGCCTATGGCTACACCTTC